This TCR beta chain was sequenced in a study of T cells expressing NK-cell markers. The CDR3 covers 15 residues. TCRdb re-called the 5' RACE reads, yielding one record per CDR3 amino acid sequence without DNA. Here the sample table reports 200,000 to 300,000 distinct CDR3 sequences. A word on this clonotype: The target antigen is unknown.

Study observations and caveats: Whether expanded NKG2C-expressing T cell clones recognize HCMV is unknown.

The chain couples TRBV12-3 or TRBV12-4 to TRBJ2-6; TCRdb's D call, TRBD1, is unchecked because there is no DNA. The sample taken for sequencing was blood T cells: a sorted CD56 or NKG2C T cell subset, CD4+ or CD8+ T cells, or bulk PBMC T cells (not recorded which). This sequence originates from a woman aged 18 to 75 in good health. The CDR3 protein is CASSVRDNGANVLTF.